The clone carrying this T cell receptor (beta chain) was found a few times. CDR3 size: 15 residues. Germline V gene sequence: CDR1 LGHDT, CDR2 YNNKEL (reference sequence). The V end lost 1 base, the J end lost 0 bases, and 9 bases lay between the germline ends. As processed by the authors: Cell counts per sample came from amplifying reference gene primers. Sequencing was performed with immunoSEQ multiplex PCR; in TCRdb, only in-frame clones are kept and a portion is missing. Clone size and the V and J calls come from that table; the DNA yielded D and trimming. This sample has approximately 80,000 clones, with 80% to 85% found just once. The data are from a study of blood T cell repertoires in COVID-19. Study-wide background: The United States, Italy and Spain provided the acute and convalescent COVID-19 samples.

The source of this sequence is a man aged 80 or over with acute or convalescent COVID-19. The sequenced sample was peripheral blood. The rearrangement joins TRBV3-1 (or the pseudogene TRBV3-2) to TRBJ1-1; no firm D call. The CDR3 region is CASSQGAILNTEAFF. The CDR3 region has the DNA TGTGCCAGCAGCCAAGGCGCGATCTTGAACACTGAAGCTTTCTTT.